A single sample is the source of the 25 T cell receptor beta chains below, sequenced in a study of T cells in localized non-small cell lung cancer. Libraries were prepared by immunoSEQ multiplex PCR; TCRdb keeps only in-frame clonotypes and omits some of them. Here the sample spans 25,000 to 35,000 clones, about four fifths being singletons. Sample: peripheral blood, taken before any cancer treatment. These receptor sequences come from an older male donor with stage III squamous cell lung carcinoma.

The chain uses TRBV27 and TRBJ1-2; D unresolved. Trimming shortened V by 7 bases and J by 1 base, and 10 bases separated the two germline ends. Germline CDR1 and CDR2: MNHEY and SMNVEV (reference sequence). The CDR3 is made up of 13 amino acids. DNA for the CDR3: TGTGCCAGCACCCTCCCCTATAACTATGGCTACACCTTC. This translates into CASTLPYNYGYTF.

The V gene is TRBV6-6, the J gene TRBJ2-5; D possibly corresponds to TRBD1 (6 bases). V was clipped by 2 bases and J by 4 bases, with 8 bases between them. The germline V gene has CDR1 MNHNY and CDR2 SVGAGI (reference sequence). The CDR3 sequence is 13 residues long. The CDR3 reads CASSYGGAETQYF. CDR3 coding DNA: TGTGCCAGCAGTTACGGGGGCGCAGAGACCCAGTACTTC.

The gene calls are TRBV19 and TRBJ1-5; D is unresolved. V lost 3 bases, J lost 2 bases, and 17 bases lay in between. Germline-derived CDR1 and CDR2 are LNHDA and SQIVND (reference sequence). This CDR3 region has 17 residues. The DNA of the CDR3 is TGTGCCAGTAGTATGGGGAGACTAGTTCGCGGCAATCAGCCCCAGCATTTT. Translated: CASSMGRLVRGNQPQHF.

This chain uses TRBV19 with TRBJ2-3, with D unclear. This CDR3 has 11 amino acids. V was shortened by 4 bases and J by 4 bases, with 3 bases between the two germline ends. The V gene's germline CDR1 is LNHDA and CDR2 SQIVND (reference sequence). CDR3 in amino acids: CASSRADTQYF. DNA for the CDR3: TGTGCCAGTAGTAGGGCAGATACGCAGTATTTT. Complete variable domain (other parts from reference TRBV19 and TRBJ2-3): DGGITQSPKYLFRKEGQNVTLSCEQNLNHDAMYWYRQDPGQGLRLIYYSQIVNDFQKGDIAEGYSVSREKKESFPLTVTSAQKNPTAFYLCASSRADTQYFGPGTRLTVL.

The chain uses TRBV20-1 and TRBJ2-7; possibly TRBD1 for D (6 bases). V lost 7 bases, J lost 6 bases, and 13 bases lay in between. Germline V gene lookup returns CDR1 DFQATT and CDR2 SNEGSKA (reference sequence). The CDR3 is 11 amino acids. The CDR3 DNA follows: TGCAGTGGCACGCAGGGGACCGAGCAGTACTTC. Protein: CSGTQGTEQYF.

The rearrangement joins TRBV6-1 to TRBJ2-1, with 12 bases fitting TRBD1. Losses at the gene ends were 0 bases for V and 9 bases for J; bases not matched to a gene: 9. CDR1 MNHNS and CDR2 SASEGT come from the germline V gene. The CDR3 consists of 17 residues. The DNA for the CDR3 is TGTGCCAGCAGTGAAGCGTGGGACAGGGGGCTATATGGTGAGCAGTTCTTC. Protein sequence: CASSEAWDRGLYGEQFF.

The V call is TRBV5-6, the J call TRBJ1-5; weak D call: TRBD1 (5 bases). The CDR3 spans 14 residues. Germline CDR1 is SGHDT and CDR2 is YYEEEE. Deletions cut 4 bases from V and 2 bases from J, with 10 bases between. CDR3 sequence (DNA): TGTGCCAGCAGCCTGACGGGGGGCAATCAGCCCCAGCATTTT. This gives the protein CASSLTGGNQPQHF.

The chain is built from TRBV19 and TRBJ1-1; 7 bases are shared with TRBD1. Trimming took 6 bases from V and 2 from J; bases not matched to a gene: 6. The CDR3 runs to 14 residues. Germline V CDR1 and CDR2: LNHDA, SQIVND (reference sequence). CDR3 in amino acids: CASRPTGVNTEAFF. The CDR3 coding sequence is TGTGCCAGTAGACCCACAGGGGTAAACACTGAAGCTTTCTTT.

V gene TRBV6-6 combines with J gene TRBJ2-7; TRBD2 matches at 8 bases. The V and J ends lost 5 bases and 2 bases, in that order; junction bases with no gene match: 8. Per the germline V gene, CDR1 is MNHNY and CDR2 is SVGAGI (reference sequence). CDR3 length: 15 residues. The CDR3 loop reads CASSGSSGRTYEQYF. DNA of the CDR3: TGTGCCAGCAGTGGATCTAGCGGGCGAACCTACGAGCAGTACTTC.

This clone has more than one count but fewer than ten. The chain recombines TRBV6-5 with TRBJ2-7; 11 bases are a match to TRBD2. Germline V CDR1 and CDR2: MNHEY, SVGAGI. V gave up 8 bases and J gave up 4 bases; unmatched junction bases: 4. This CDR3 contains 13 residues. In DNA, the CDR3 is TGTGCCAGCTCGGGACTAGCGGAGTACGAGCAGTACTTC. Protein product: CASSGLAEYEQYF.

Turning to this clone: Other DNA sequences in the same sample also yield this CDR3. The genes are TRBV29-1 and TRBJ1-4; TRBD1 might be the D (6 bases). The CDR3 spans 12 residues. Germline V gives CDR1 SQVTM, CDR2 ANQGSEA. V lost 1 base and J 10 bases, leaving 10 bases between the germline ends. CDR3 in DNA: TGCAGCGTTGAAGGAGGGGGAGGAAAACTGTTTTTT. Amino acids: CSVEGGGGKLFF.

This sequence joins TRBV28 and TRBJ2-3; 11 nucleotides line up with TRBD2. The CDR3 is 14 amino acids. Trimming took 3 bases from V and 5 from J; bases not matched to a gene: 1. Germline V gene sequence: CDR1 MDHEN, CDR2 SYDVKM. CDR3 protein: CASSLLAGGDTQYF. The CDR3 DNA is TGTGCCAGCAGTTTGCTAGCGGGAGGAGATACGCAGTATTTT.

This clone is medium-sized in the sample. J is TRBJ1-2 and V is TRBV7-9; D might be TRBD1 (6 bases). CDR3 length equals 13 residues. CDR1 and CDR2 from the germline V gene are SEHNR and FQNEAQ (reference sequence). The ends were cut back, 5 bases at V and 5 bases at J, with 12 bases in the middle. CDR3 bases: TGTGCCAGCAGCACCGACAGGTATTATGGCTACACCTTC. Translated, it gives CASSTDRYYGYTF.

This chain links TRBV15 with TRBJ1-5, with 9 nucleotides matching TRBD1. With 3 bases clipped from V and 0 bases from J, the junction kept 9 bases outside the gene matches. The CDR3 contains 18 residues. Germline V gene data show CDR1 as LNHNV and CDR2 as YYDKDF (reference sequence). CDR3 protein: CATSSWTGAVYSNQPQHF. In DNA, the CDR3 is TGTGCCACCAGCAGTTGGACAGGGGCGGTATATAGCAATCAGCCCCAGCATTTT.

The DNA of the CDR3 is TGTGCCAGCAGCTTAAGACTAGCTCCAGATACGCAGTATTTT. This sequence encodes CASSLRLAPDTQYF. V usage is TRBV5-5 and J usage is TRBJ2-3; TRBD2 aligns across 7 bases. The germline V gene encodes CDR1 SGHKS and CDR2 YYEKEE (reference sequence). V was clipped by 2 bases and J by 4 bases; unmatched bases: 4. This CDR3 spans 14 amino acids.

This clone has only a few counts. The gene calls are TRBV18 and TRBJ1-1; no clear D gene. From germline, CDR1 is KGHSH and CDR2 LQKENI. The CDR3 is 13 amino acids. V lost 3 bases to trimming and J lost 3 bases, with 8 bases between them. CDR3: CASSPILDTEAFF. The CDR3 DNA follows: TGTGCCAGCTCACCCATCCTCGACACTGAAGCTTTCTTT.

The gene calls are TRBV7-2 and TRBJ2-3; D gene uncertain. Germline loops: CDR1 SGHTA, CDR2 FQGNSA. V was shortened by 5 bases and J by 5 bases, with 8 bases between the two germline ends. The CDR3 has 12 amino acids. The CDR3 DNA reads TGTGCCAGCAGCCCTTGGCAAGATACGCAGTATTTT. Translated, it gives CASSPWQDTQYF.

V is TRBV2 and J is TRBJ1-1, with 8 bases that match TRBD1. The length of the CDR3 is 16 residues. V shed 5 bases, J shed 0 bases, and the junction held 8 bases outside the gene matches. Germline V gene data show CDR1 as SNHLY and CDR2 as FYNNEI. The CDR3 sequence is CASSISGGYVNTEAFF. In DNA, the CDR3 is TGTGCCAGCAGTATTTCAGGGGGCTACGTGAACACTGAAGCTTTCTTT.

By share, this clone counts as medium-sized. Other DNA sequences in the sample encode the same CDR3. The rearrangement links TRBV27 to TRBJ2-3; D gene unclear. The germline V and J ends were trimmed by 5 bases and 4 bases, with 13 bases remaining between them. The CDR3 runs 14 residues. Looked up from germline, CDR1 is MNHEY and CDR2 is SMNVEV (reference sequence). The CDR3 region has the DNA TGTGCCAGCAGTCCTTCGCGCTTGGCAGATACGCAGTATTTT. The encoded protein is CASSPSRLADTQYF.

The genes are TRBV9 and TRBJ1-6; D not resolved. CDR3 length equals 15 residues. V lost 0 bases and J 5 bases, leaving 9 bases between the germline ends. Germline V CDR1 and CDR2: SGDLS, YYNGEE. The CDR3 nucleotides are TGTGCCAGCAGCGTAGACCCGAAAAATAATTCACCCCTCCACTTT. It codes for CASSVDPKNNSPLHF. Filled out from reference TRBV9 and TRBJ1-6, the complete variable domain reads DSGVTQTPKHLITATGQRVTLRCSPRSGDLSVYWYQQSLDQGLQFLIQYYNGEERAKGNILERFSAQQFPDLHSELNLSSLELGDSALYFCASSVDPKNNSPLHFGNGTRLTVT.

In nucleotides, the CDR3 is TGTGCCAGCAGATCTTATTCCCAACAGGGATATGGGGCAACTAATGAAAAACTGTTTTTT. Protein sequence: CASRSYSQQGYGATNEKLFF. The chain recombines TRBV27 with TRBJ1-4, with TRBD1 as a possible D gene (6 bases). The germline CDR1 and CDR2 sequences are MNHEY and SMNVEV (reference sequence). V lost 6 bases, J lost 0 bases, and 26 bases lay in between. This CDR3 is built from 20 residues.

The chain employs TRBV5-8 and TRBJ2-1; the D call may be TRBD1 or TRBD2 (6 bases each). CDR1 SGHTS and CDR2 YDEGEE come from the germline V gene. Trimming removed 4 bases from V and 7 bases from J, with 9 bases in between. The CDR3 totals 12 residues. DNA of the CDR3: TGTGCCAGCAGCCTAGGGGGGAATGAGCAGTTCTTC. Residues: CASSLGGNEQFF.

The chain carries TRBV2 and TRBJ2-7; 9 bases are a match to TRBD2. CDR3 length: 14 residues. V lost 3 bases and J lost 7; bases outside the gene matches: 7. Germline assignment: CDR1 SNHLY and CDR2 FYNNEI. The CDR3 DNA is TGTGCCAGCAGTGATAGCGGGAGTGGTAGAGAGCAGTACTTC. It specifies CASSDSGSGREQYF.

The chain's CDR3 is CASSPALTLNTEAFF. The CDR3 bases are TGTGCCAGTAGCCCGGCACTGACCCTGAACACTGAAGCTTTCTTT. V usage is TRBV9 and J usage is TRBJ1-1, with D hard to call. Germline CDR1 is SGDLS and CDR2 is YYNGEE. Trimming left V 8 bases short and J 0 bases short, with 17 bases between. The CDR3 is 15 amino acids. Combining the CDR3 with reference TRBV9 and TRBJ1-1 gives the whole variable domain DSGVTQTPKHLITATGQRVTLRCSPRSGDLSVYWYQQSLDQGLQFLIQYYNGEERAKGNILERFSAQQFPDLHSELNLSSLELGDSALYFCASSPALTLNTEAFFGQGTRLTVV.

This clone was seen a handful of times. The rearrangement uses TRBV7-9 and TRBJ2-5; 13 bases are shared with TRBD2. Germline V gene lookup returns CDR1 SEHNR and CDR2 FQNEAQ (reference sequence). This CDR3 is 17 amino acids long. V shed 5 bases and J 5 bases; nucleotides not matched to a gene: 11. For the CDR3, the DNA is TGTGCCAGCAGCCCCATCAGACTAGCGGGGGGACGGGAGACCCAGTACTTC. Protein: CASSPIRLAGGRETQYF.